The 24 T cell receptor beta chains given below trace back to one sample, sequenced in a study of CD8 T cells in ankylosing spondylitis. TCRdb ran MiXCR on the 5' RACE reads and lists one entry per CDR3 protein. The data show 200,000 to 300,000 distinct CDR3 sequences, with 20% to 30% seen just once and roughly 0.67% held by the top ten. The specimen sequenced was blood, either unsorted or a sorted T cell fraction (not recorded which). These receptors were collected from a male donor with ankylosing spondylitis or in good health (not recorded which).

This clonotype was counted many times. The V and J genes are TRBV7-2 and TRBJ2-1; a possible D gene is TRBD1 (5 bases). CDR1 is SGHTA, CDR2 FQGNSA, per germline. The CDR3 runs 15 residues. Trimming removed 5 bases from V and 1 base from J, with 12 bases in between. In nucleotides, the CDR3 is TGTGCCAGCAGCCCAGATGGGGCTTCCTACAATGAGCAGTTCTTC. This gives the protein CASSPDGASYNEQFF.

In its sample, this clonotype was seen a few times. The genes are TRBV12-3 or TRBV12-4 and TRBJ2-5; the D is unclear. With 1 base removed from V and 5 bases from J, the gap between germline ends came to 11 bases. The CDR3 consists of 14 residues. The CDR3 loop is CASSLGEGVETQYF. In DNA form, the CDR3 reads TGTGCCAGCAGTTTAGGTGAAGGAGTGGAGACCCAGTACTTC.

This clonotype was counted many times. This rearrangement joins TRBV20-1 to TRBJ2-7; D is perhaps TRBD2 (6 bases). This CDR3 has 15 residues. The germline gives CDR1 DFQATT, CDR2 SNEGSKA (reference sequence). V lost 4 bases to trimming and J lost 6 bases, with 22 bases between them. The DNA for the CDR3 is TGCAGTGCTAAAAAGACTAGACAATTAACGGGCGAGCAGTACTTC. Protein sequence: CSAKKTRQLTGEQYF.

The V and J genes are TRBV12-3 or TRBV12-4 and TRBJ1-4; D perhaps matches TRBD1 (5 bases). Trimming stripped 5 bases from V and 7 bases from J, with 11 bases between. There are 13 residues in the CDR3. CDR3 coding DNA: TGTGCCAGCAGTACCCGGGGCGGTGAAAAACTGTTTTTT. It translates to CASSTRGGEKLFF.

The rearrangement joins TRBV7-9 to TRBJ1-3; 9 nucleotides match TRBD1. The CDR3 contains 17 residues. V trimming: 5 bases; J trimming: 2 bases; junction bases outside the gene matches: 10. Germline lookup yields CDR1 SEHNR and CDR2 FQNEAQ (reference sequence). CDR3: CASSPGQGRGAGNTIYF. CDR3 bases: TGTGCCAGCAGCCCCGGACAGGGGCGGGGAGCTGGAAACACCATATATTTT.

This clonotype came up many times. The chain carries TRBV20-1 and TRBJ2-5, with D uncertain. Germline-derived CDR1 and CDR2 are DFQATT and SNEGSKA (reference sequence). With 6 bases removed from V and 5 bases from J, the gap between germline ends came to 13 bases. The CDR3 extends over 12 amino acids. CDR3 sequence (DNA): TGCAGTGCCCCGTCGGGCAAGGAGACCCAGTACTTC. The encoded protein is CSAPSGKETQYF.

The table lists this clonotype with many counts. The genes are TRBV12-3 or TRBV12-4 and TRBJ2-2, with TRBD2 as a possible D gene (5 bases). The CDR3 totals 15 residues. Trimming cost V 6 bases and J 0 bases, with 11 bases left between them. The chain's CDR3 is CASSLGSANTGELFF. In DNA, the CDR3 is TGTGCCAGCAGCCTAGGTAGCGCGAACACCGGGGAGCTGTTTTTT.

The chain recombines TRBV20-1 with TRBJ2-5; possibly TRBD1 for D (6 bases). This CDR3 has 15 residues. Germline loops: CDR1 DFQATT, CDR2 SNEGSKA (reference sequence). Trimming stripped 1 base from V and 5 bases from J, with 17 bases between. DNA of the CDR3: TGCAGTGCTAGAGTCTCTCGGGACACCCGGGAGACCCAGTACTTC. This gives the protein CSARVSRDTRETQYF.

The chain recombines TRBV5-5 with TRBJ2-3; D is perhaps TRBD2 (6 bases). CDR3 length: 15 amino acids. The germline gives CDR1 SGHKS, CDR2 YYEKEE (reference sequence). V shed 4 bases and J shed 7 bases, with 19 bases lying between them. CDR3: CASSIGGVKGHTQYF. DNA for the CDR3: TGTGCCAGCAGCATAGGCGGGGTGAAGGGGCATACGCAGTATTTT.

V usage is TRBV7-8 and J usage is TRBJ2-2; D gene uncertain. Trimming left V 3 bases short and J 5 bases short, with 10 bases between. The CDR3 has 14 residues. Germline CDR1 reads SGHVS; CDR2 reads FQNEAQ. CDR3 nucleotides: TGTGCCAGCAGCTTTTTGCACACGACCGGGGAGCTGTTTTTT. Translating gives CASSFLHTTGELFF.

In its sample, this clonotype was seen many times. This rearrangement joins TRBV12-3 or TRBV12-4 to TRBJ1-1, with D unclear. V dropped 6 bases and J dropped 1 base, with 12 bases sitting between them. This CDR3 spans 14 amino acids. For the CDR3, the DNA is TGTGCCAGCAGCCAGACTTATGGGAACACTGAAGCTTTCTTT. This sequence encodes CASSQTYGNTEAFF.

This clonotype was detected many times. The V gene is TRBV6-5, the J gene TRBJ1-1, with a possible D match to TRBD1 (6 bases). CDR1 MNHEY and CDR2 SVGAGI come from the germline V gene. V gave up 4 bases and J gave up 6 bases, with 15 bases separating them. The CDR3 extends over 14 amino acids. CDR3 residues: CASSSVRGKSEAFF. The CDR3 coding sequence is TGTGCCAGCAGTTCCGTCAGGGGTAAGTCTGAAGCTTTCTTT.

The chain is built from TRBV20-1 and TRBJ2-3, with TRBD2 identical over 12 bases. The CDR3 is 15 amino acids. Trimming at V came to 6 bases and at J to 2 bases, leaving 6 bases not matched to a gene. Germline V gives CDR1 DFQATT, CDR2 SNEGSKA (reference sequence). The CDR3 region is CSARLAGANTDTQYF. The CDR3 DNA is TGCAGTGCCAGACTAGCGGGGGCTAACACAGATACGCAGTATTTT.

CDR3 DNA sequence: TGTGCCAGCAGTGCTGAGCCCGGGACAGGAACGCGGGCTACCTATGGCTACACCTTC. This translates into CASSAEPGTGTRATYGYTF. This chain uses TRBV6-4 with TRBJ1-2; 8 positions agree with TRBD1. J was trimmed by 4 bases and V by 4 bases; bases with no gene match: 20. The CDR3 has 19 residues. The germline V gene encodes CDR1 MRHNA and CDR2 SNTAGT.

In this sample, this clonotype turned up a few times. J is TRBJ2-5 and V is TRBV15, with TRBD1 matching over 9 bases. The germline V gene has CDR1 LNHNV and CDR2 YYDKDF (reference sequence). Trimming at V came to 0 bases and at J to 4 bases, leaving 0 bases not matched to a gene. CDR3 length: 14 amino acids. The CDR3 region has the DNA TGTGCCACCAGCAGAGAGGGACAGGGAGAGACCCAGTACTTC. The encoded protein is CATSREGQGETQYF.

As regards this clonotype: A much larger clone lies one base from this, so it may be a read error. The V call is TRBV28, the J call TRBJ2-1; a weak D match, TRBD2 (5 bases). V dropped 6 bases and J dropped 1 base, with 16 bases sitting between them. Germline lookup yields CDR1 MDHEN and CDR2 SYDVKM. The CDR3 is 16 amino acids. The CDR3 coding sequence is TGTGCCAGCAGAGAACCGGGAAGAGGATCCTACAATGAGCAGTTCTTC. Translating gives CASREPGRGSYNEQFF.

The CDR3 coding sequence is TGTGCCACCAGCGTAGACAGTACCGCCTATGGCTACACCTTC. Its translation is CATSVDSTAYGYTF. This rearrangement joins TRBV15 to TRBJ1-2; D might be TRBD1 (5 bases). This CDR3 is built from 14 residues. CDR1 LNHNV and CDR2 YYDKDF come from the germline V gene (reference sequence). With 5 bases removed from V and 4 bases from J, the gap between germline ends came to 14 bases.

This clonotype has ten or more counts. The V gene is TRBV6-5, the J gene TRBJ2-5; weak D call: TRBD1 (6 bases). Germline V gives CDR1 MNHEY, CDR2 SVGAGI. Trimming removed 2 bases from V and 6 bases from J, with 13 bases in between. CDR3 size: 14 residues. CDR3 sequence (DNA): TGTGCCAGCAGTTACGAACCAGGGGCGAAGACCCAGTACTTC. Amino acids: CASSYEPGAKTQYF.

This clonotype was seen just once. Here the CDR3 DNA reads TGTGCCAGCAGTGAAGCGAGGGCTCGCCTCGGAAACACCATATATTTT. It translates to CASSEARARLGNTIYF. This chain connects TRBV6-1 to TRBJ1-3; the D is unclear. V lost 0 bases and J lost 4, with 13 bases in between. This CDR3 is built from 16 residues. The V gene's germline CDR1 is MNHNS and CDR2 SASEGT.

This clonotype appeared a few times. The chain links TRBV12-3 or TRBV12-4 to TRBJ2-3, with a weak D call TRBD1 (5 bases). Trimming took 6 bases from V and 4 from J, leaving 14 bases between them. The CDR3 runs 14 residues. The CDR3 loop is CASSPPWGADTQYF. CDR3 nucleotide sequence: TGTGCCAGCAGCCCCCCTTGGGGCGCAGATACGCAGTATTTT.

This clonotype occurred a few times. The gene calls are TRBV7-2 and TRBJ2-7; D tentatively fits TRBD1 or TRBD2 (6 bases each). The germline gives CDR1 SGHTA, CDR2 FQGNSA. The length of the CDR3 is 14 residues. The V gene lost 5 bases and the J gene lost 5 bases, with 16 bases spanning the gap. CDR3 in amino acids: CASSLGGGLHEQYF. CDR3 nucleotides: TGTGCCAGCAGCCTAGGAGGGGGTTTGCACGAGCAGTACTTC.

The J gene is TRBJ2-3, the V gene TRBV5-1; the D is unclear. The CDR3 extends over 14 amino acids. Germline values: CDR1 SGHRS, CDR2 YFSETQ. V lost 4 bases and J 2 bases, leaving 11 bases between the germline ends. Here the CDR3 reads CASSGNSYTDTQYF. In DNA form, the CDR3 reads TGCGCCAGCAGCGGGAACAGTTACACAGATACGCAGTATTTT.

In this sample, this clonotype turned up a few times. The V and J genes are TRBV20-1 and TRBJ2-3, with 8 nucleotides matching TRBD2. CDR3 size: 15 residues. CDR1 is DFQATT and CDR2 is SNEGSKA in the germline V gene (reference sequence). V lost 1 base to trimming and J lost 3 bases; unmatched junction nucleotides: 6. The CDR3 nucleotides read TGCAGTGCTAGAGTCAGCGGGGGAGGGACAGATACGCAGTATTTT. Translating gives CSARVSGGGTDTQYF.

A few counts support this clonotype. The chain has TRBV30 and TRBJ2-1; 7 bases line up with TRBD2. CDR3 size: 11 residues. In germline, CDR1 is GTSNPN, CDR2 SVGIG (reference sequence). CDR3 sequence: CAGGTRNEQFF. CDR3 DNA: TGTGCGGGGGGGACGAGGAATGAGCAGTTCTTC.